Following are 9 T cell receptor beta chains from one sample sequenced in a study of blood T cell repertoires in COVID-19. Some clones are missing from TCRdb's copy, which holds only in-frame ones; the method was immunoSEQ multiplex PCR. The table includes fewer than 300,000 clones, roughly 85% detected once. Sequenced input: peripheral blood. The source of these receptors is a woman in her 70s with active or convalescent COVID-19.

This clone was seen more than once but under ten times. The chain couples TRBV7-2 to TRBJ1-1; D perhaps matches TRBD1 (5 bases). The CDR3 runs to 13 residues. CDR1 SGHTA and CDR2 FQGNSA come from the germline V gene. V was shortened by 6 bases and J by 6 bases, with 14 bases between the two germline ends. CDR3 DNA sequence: TGTGCCAGCAGTATTCAGGGTGACGCTGAAGCTTTCTTT. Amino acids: CASSIQGDAEAFF.

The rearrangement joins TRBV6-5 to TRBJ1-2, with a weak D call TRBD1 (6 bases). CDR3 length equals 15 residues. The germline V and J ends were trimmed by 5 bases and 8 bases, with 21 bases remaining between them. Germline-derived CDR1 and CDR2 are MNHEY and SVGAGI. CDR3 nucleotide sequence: TGTGCCAGCAGTCCGTGGACAGACGGGGAAGGGGGCTACACCTTC. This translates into CASSPWTDGEGGYTF.

CDR3 protein: CSVESGGDETQYF. CDR3 bases: TGCAGCGTTGAATCAGGGGGAGACGAGACCCAGTACTTC. The chain is built from TRBV29-1 and TRBJ2-5; TRBD1 matches at 7 bases. This CDR3 spans 13 amino acids. V was clipped by 2 bases and J by 5 bases; unmatched bases: 5. Germline CDR1 reads SQVTM; CDR2 reads ANQGSEA.

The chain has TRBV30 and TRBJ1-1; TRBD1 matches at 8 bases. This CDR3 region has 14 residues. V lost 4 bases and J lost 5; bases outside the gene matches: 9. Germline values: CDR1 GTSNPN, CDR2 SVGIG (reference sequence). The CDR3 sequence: CAWNPRQGWTEAFF. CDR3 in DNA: TGTGCCTGGAATCCCCGACAGGGGTGGACTGAAGCTTTCTTT.

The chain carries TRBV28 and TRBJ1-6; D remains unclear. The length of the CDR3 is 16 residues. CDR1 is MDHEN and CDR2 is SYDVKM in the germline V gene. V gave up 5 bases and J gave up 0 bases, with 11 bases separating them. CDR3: CASSLWRDSYNSPLHF. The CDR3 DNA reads TGTGCCAGCAGTCTTTGGAGAGACTCCTATAATTCACCCCTCCACTTT.

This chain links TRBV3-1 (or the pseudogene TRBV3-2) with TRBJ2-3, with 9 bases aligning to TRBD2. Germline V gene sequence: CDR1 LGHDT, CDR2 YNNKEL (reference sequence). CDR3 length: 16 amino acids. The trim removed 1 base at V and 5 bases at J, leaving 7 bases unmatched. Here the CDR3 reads CASSQAGGGAEDTQYF. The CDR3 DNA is TGTGCCAGCAGCCAAGCCGGCGGGGGGGCCGAAGATACGCAGTATTTT.

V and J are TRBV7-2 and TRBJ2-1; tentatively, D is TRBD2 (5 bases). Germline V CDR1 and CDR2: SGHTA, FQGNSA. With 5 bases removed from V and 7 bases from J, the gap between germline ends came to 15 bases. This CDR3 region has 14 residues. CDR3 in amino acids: CASSPGRERNEQFF. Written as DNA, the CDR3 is TGTGCCAGCAGCCCCGGAAGGGAGAGGAATGAGCAGTTCTTC.

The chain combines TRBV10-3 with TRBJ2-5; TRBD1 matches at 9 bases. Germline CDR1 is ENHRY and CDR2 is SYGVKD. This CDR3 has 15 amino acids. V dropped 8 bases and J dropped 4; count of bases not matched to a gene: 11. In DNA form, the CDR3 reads TGTGCCATCGCTAGCCCGGGACAGGGAGGAGAGACCCAGTACTTC. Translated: CAIASPGQGGETQYF.

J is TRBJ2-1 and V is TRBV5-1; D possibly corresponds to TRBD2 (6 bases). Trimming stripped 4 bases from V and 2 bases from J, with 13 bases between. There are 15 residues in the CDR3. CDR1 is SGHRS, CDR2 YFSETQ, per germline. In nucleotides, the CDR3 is TGCGCCAGCAGCCCGATAGCGGAGACCTACAATGAGCAGTTCTTC. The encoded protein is CASSPIAETYNEQFF.